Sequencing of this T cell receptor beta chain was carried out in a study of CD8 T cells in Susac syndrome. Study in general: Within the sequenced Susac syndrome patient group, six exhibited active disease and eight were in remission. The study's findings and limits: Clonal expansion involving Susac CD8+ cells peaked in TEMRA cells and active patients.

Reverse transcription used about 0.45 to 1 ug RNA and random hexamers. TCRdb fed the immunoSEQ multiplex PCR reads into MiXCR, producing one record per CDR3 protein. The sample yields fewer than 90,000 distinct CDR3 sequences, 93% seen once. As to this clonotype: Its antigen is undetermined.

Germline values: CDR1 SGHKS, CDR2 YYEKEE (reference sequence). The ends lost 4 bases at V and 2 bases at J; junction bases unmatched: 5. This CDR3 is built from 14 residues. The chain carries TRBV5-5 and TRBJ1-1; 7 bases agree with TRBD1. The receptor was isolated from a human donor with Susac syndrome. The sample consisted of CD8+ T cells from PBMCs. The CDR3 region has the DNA TGTGCCAGCAGCCTAAGGGACAGCAACACTGAAGCTTTCTTT. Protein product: CASSLRDSNTEAFF.